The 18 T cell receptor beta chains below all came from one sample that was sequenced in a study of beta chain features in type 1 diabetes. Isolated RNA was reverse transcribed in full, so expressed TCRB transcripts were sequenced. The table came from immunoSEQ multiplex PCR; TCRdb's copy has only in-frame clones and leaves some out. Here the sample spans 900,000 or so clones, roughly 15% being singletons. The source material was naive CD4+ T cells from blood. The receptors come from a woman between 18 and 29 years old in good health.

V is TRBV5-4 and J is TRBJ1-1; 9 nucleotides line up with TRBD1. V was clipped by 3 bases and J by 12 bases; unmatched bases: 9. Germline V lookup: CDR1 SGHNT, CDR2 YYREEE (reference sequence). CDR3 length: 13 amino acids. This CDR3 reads CASSSGGQGGTFF. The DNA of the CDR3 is TGTGCCAGCAGCTCGGGGGGACAGGGAGGGACTTTCTTT.

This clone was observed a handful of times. The CDR3 DNA sequence: TGTGCCAGCAGCTTTACAGGGAGTAACACTGAAGCTTTCTTT. This codes for CASSFTGSNTEAFF. This rearrangement joins TRBV7-3 to TRBJ1-1; D may be TRBD1 (6 bases). V was pared by 3 bases and J by 2 bases, with 10 bases between. The CDR3 has 14 amino acids. Germline V CDR1 and CDR2: SGHTA, FQGTGA.

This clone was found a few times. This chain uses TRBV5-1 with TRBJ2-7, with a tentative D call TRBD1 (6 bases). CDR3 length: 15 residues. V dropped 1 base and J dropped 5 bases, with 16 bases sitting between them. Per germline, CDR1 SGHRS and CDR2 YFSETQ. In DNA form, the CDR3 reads TGCGCCAGCAGCTTGTATTTTGTCTCAGGGGACGAGCAGTACTTC. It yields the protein CASSLYFVSGDEQYF.

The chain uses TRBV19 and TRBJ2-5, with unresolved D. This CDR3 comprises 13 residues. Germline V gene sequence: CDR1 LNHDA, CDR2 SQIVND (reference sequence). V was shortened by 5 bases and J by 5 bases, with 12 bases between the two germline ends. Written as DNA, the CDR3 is TGTGCCAGTAGTGCTGACCCCGGGGAGACCCAGTACTTC. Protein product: CASSADPGETQYF.

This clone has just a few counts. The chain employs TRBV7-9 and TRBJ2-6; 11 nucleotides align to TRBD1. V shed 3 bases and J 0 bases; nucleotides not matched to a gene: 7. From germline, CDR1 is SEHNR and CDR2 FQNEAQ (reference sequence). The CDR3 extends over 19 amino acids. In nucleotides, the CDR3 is TGTGCCAGCAGCTTCGGGTCAGGGACAGGGGGCTCTGGGGCCAACGTCCTGACTTTC. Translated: CASSFGSGTGGSGANVLTF.

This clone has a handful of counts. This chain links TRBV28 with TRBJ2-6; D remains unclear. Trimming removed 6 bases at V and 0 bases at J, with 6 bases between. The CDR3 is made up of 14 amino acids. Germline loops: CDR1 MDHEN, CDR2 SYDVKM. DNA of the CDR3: TGTGCCAGCAGCGATTTCTCTGGGGCCAACGTCCTGACTTTC. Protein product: CASSDFSGANVLTF.

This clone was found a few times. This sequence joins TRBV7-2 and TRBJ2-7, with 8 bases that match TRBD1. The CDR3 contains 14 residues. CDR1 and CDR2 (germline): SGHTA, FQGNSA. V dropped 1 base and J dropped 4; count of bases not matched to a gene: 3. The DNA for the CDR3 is TGTGCCAGCAGCTTAGGGACAGGGCTTTACGAGCAGTACTTC. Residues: CASSLGTGLYEQYF.

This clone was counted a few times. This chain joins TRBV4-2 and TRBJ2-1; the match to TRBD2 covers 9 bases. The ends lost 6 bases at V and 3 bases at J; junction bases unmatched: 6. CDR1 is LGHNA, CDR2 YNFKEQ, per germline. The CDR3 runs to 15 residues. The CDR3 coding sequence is TGTGCCAGCAGAAAATTAGCGGGAGACTACAATGAGCAGTTCTTC. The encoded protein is CASRKLAGDYNEQFF.

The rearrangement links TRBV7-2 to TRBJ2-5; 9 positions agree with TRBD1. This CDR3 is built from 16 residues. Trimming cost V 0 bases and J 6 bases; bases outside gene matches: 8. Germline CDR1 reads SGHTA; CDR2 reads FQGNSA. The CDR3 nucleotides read TGTGCCAGCAGCTTAGCGGGGACAGGGAGATGGAAGACCCAGTACTTC. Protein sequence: CASSLAGTGRWKTQYF.

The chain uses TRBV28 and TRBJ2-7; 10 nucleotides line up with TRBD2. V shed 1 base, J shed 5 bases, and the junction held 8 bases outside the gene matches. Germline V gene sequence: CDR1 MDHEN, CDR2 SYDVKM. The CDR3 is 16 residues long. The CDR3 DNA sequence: TGTGCCAGCAGTTTATCGTCTAGCGGGAGTGTCCACGAGCAGTACTTC. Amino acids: CASSLSSSGSVHEQYF.

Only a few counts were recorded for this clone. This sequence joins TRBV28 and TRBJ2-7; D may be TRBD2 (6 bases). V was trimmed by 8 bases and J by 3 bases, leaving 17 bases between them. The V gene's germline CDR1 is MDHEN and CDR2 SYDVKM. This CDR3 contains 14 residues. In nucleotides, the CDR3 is TGTGCCAGCGGGGAGGCGGGCCCCCTCTACGAGCAGTACTTC. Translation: CASGEAGPLYEQYF.

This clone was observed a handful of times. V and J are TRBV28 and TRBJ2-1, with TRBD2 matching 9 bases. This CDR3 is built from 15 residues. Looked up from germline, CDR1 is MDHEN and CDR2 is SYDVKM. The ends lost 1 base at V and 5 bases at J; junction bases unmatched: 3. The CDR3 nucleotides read TGTGCCAGCAGTTTATCGAGCGGGGGGAACAATGAGCAGTTCTTC. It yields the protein CASSLSSGGNNEQFF.

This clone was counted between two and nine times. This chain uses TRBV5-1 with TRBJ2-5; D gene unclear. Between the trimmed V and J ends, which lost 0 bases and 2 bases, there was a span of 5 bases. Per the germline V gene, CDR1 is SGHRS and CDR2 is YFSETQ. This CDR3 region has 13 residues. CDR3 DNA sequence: TGCGCCAGCAGCTTGGTCGGGCAAGAGACCCAGTACTTC. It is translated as CASSLVGQETQYF.

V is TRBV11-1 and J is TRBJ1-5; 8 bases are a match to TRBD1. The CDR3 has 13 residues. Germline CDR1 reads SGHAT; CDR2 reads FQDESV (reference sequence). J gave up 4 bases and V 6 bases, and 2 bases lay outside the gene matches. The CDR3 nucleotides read TGTGCCAGCAGTCGGGACAGGAATCAGCCCCAGCATTTT. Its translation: CASSRDRNQPQHF.

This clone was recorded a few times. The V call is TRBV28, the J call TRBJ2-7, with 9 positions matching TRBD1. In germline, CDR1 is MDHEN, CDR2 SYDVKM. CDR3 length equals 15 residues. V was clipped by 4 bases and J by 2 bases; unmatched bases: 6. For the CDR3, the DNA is TGTGCCAGCAGTTCCGGACAGGGGACCCCCTACGAGCAGTACTTC. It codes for CASSSGQGTPYEQYF.

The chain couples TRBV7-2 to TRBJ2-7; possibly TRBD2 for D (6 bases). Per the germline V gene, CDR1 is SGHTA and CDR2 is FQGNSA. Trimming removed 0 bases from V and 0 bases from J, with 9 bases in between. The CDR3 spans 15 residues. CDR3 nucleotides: TGTGCCAGCAGCTTAGCGTACGGGGGCTCCTACGAGCAGTACTTC. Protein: CASSLAYGGSYEQYF.

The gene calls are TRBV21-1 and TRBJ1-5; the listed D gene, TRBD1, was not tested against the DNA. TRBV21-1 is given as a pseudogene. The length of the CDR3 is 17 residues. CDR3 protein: CASSKRVPGQPNQPQHF. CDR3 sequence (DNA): TGTGCCAGCAGCAAACGGGTGCCGGGACAGCCCAATCAGCCCCAGCATTTT.

The CDR3 here is CSVAVSGSVYEQYF. The CDR3 bases are TGCAGCGTTGCGGTTAGCGGGAGTGTCTACGAGCAGTACTTC. V and J are TRBV29-1 and TRBJ2-7; TRBD2 matches at 9 bases. Trimming cost V 4 bases and J 3 bases; bases outside gene matches: 7. Germline CDR1 reads SQVTM; CDR2 reads ANQGSEA. CDR3 length: 14 residues.